The entry below gives a single T cell receptor (beta chain) sequence along with its context. In the authors' methods: Using reference gene primer amplification, nucleated cell counts were estimated. TCRdb's copy holds only in-frame clones and misses some; the assay was immunoSEQ multiplex PCR. The D gene and trimming were derived from the DNA, and the V and J assignments and clone size from that table. The sample lists some 200,000 clones, less than 90% occurring once. This entry belongs to a study of blood T cell repertoires in COVID-19. About the research overall: COVID-19 samples, acute and convalescent, were from the United States, Italy and Spain. Sample material is recorded as cDNA or gDNA derived from T cells, B-cell-depleted T cells, or PBMCs.

The sequencing input was peripheral blood. This TCR came from a woman between 40 and 55 years old with acute or convalescent COVID-19.

The CDR3 reads CASSWQGAYEQYF. In DNA, the CDR3 is TGTGCCAGCAGTTGGCAGGGGGCCTACGAGCAGTACTTC. The chain couples TRBV6-6 to TRBJ2-7; TRBD1 aligns across 7 bases. Germline CDR1 and CDR2: MNHNY and SVGAGI (reference sequence). CDR3 size: 13 residues. J lost 2 bases, V lost 4 bases, and 2 bases had no gene match.